The 7 T cell receptor beta chains given below trace back to one sample, sequenced in a study of beta chain features in type 1 diabetes. Of the isolated RNA, all was reverse transcribed, and so the sequenced material was expressed TCRB transcripts. Method: immunoSEQ multiplex PCR; TCRdb's copy keeps in-frame clones and lacks some. The profile covers nearly 250,000 clones, with 68% appearing a single time and around 0.057% taken by the ten largest. Sequencing was performed on naive CD4+ T cells from blood. The receptors come from a man aged 25 to 40 in good health.

The chain carries TRBV6-5 and TRBJ2-1; tentatively, D is TRBD2 (5 bases). This CDR3 is 13 amino acids long. Germline V gene data show CDR1 as MNHEY and CDR2 as SVGAGI. V was cut by 2 bases and J by 4 bases, with 6 bases left in between. CDR3 residues: CASSYRTYNEQFF. The CDR3 bases are TGTGCCAGCAGTTACAGGACTTACAATGAGCAGTTCTTC.

This clone appeared a few times. This chain links TRBV29-1 with TRBJ2-1, with D tentatively TRBD2 (6 bases). Germline V gene lookup returns CDR1 SQVTM and CDR2 ANQGSEA. With 6 bases removed from V and 0 bases from J, the gap between germline ends came to 9 bases. This CDR3 contains 13 residues. The CDR3 sequence is CSVRSGSYNEQFF. The CDR3 DNA follows: TGCAGCGTCCGTAGCGGCTCCTACAATGAGCAGTTCTTC.

The genes are TRBV29-1 and TRBJ1-3; no clear D. CDR3 length equals 12 residues. Looked up from germline, CDR1 is SQVTM and CDR2 is ANQGSEA. Trimming cost V 3 bases and J 2 bases, with 5 bases left between them. The chain's CDR3 is CSVDGAGNTIYF. DNA of the CDR3: TGCAGCGTTGACGGTGCTGGAAACACCATATATTTT. Drawing the rest from reference TRBV29-1 and TRBJ1-3, the complete variable domain is SAVISQKPSRDICQRGTSLTIQCQVDSQVTMMFWYRQQPGQSLTLIATANQGSEATYESGFVIDKFPISRPNLTFSTLTVSNMSPEDSSIYLCSVDGAGNTIYFGEGSWLTVV.

The chain employs TRBV7-2 and TRBJ2-7; D might be TRBD2 (6 bases). Trimming stripped 1 base from V and 4 bases from J, with 14 bases between. CDR3 size: 15 residues. Looked up from germline, CDR1 is SGHTA and CDR2 is FQGNSA. The CDR3 loop reads CASSLVWAGPYEQYF. The CDR3 coding sequence is TGTGCCAGCAGCTTAGTCTGGGCGGGGCCTTACGAGCAGTACTTC.

The J gene is TRBJ1-1, the V gene TRBV15; unclear D gene. In germline, CDR1 is LNHNV, CDR2 YYDKDF (reference sequence). V lost 8 bases, J lost 1 base, and 8 bases lay in between. This CDR3 is built from 12 residues. The CDR3 is CATRRENTEAFF. CDR3 bases: TGTGCCACCCGGAGGGAGAACACTGAAGCTTTCTTT.

V usage is TRBV9 and J usage is TRBJ1-1, with D maybe TRBD1 (5 bases). Germline CDR1 reads SGDLS; CDR2 reads YYNGEE. Between the trimmed V and J ends, which lost 0 bases and 6 bases, there was a span of 15 bases. The CDR3 loop spans 15 amino acids. CDR3 nucleotide sequence: TGTGCCAGCAGCGTAGGACATGGGGCGCTGGCTGAAGCTTTCTTT. It encodes CASSVGHGALAEAFF. The whole variable domain, filled in from reference TRBV9 and TRBJ1-1, reads DSGVTQTPKHLITATGQRVTLRCSPRSGDLSVYWYQQSLDQGLQFLIQYYNGEERAKGNILERFSAQQFPDLHSELNLSSLELGDSALYFCASSVGHGALAEAFFGQGTRLTVV.

This sequence joins TRBV27 and TRBJ2-1, with D maybe TRBD2 (5 bases). The CDR3 totals 15 residues. Deletions cut 2 bases from V and 7 bases from J, with 15 bases between. Germline V gene sequence: CDR1 MNHEY, CDR2 SMNVEV (reference sequence). The CDR3 here is CASSLKARWENEQFF. The CDR3 DNA is TGTGCCAGCAGTTTAAAGGCCCGGTGGGAGAATGAGCAGTTCTTC.